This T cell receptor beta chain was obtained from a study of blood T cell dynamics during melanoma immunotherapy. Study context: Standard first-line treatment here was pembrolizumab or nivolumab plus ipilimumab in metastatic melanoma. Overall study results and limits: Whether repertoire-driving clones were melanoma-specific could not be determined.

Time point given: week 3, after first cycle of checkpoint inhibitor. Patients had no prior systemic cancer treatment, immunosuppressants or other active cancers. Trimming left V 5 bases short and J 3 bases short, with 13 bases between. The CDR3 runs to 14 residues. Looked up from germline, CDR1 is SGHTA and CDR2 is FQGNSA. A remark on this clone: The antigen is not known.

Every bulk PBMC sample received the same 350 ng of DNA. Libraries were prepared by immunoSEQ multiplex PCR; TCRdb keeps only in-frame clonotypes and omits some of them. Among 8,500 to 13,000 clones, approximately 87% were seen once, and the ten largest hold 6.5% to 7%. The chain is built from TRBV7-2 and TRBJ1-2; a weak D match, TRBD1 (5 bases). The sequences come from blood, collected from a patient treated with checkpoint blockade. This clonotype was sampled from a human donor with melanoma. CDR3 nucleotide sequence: TGTGCCAGCAGCCCTGTGGCGGGGGACTATGGCTACACCTTC. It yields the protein CASSPVAGDYGYTF.